This T cell receptor beta chain was sequenced during a study of blood T cell repertoires in COVID-19 (dated by TCRdb to the early 2020s). About the study as a whole: Samples from collaborators originated in the United States, Italy and Spain and spanned both the acute and convalescent phases of COVID-19. The prospective study material was composed of cDNA or gDNA derived from T cells, B-cell-depleted T cells, or PBMCs. The dataset comprised deeply sampled blood TCRbeta repertoires from subjects exposed to, actively infected with, or recovered from COVID-19. The repertoires were released in a freely available public database intended as a resource for research on the immune response to SARS-CoV-2. Samples were obtained from the ongoing ImmuneRACE study (first 160 participants) and from some 1,300 subjects provided by 6 global collaborators. Nearly every sample came with metadata listing a de-identified subject ID, COVID-19 status, age in years and sex. Where HLA class I and class II types were available, the types were taken from metadata supplied by the sample provider, not from assay-based typing. Overall results and qualifications from the work: How much clinical and demographic metadata was included differed by source and by participant, and the metadata was provided uncurated.

The immunoSEQ Assay, a bias-controlled multiplex PCR, was used to amplify TCRbeta CDR3 regions from genomic DNA. Under the source paper's analysis protocol: The number of nucleated cells in each sample was estimated by amplification of reference gene primers within the assay. Sequence reads were collapsed and filtered to measure the absolute abundance of every unique TCRbeta CDR3 rearrangement. For each sample, productive Simpson clonality was calculated as the square root of Simpson's diversity index over productive rearrangements. The source is immuneACCESS, and TCRdb retained only in-frame sequences with V and J called. Part of the clones is not carried over; for the studies checked, unresolved V genes explain less than half of this, and the remainder is unexplained. V and J calls and clone size are given by that table; D and trimming were obtained from the DNA. The sample table shows some 220,000 clones, and 80% to 85% are seen once. 2% to 2.5% of the sample rests with the top ten.

Whole blood was collected in K2EDTA tubes by collaborating institutions according to the institutions' own protocols. Collaborator samples were shipped for TCRbeta analysis as frozen whole blood, isolated PBMCs, or DNA extracted from either sample type. As for this clone: No cognate antigen has been identified for it. No base-level quality is on record; no much larger clone is a single base apart.

This receptor was identified in a woman aged 55-69 years with acute or convalescent COVID-19. The specimen was peripheral blood.

The DNA sequence reads TGTGCCAGCAGCCTCCGACAGCGAGACTATGGCTACACCTTC. It is translated as CASSLRQRDYGYTF. The rearrangement combines TRBV3-1 (or the pseudogene TRBV3-2) with TRBJ1-2, and the D gene may be TRBD1, 5 bases matching. Trimming takes 4 bases from V and 3 bases from J, and the germline ends sit 12 bases apart. The germline V gene (reference sequence) provides CDR1 LGHDT and CDR2 YNNKEL. The CDR3 holds 14 amino acids from the cysteine to the phenylalanine. The kept DNA is CDR3 alone, 42 bases in frame from the first base.